These 9 T cell receptor beta chains were sequenced from one sample in a study of blood T cells in healthy people across ages. A second PCR, run for roughly 7 to 11 cycles, used a sample-barcoded 5' primer plus a J-beta primer mix. MiXCR was run by TCRdb on the 5' RACE reads, yielding one entry per CDR3 protein. This repertoire shows some 1.8 million distinct CDR3 sequences, about two fifths found once; its top ten account for under 30%. The sample consisted of blood. Source of these receptors: a human donor in good health.

The rearrangement uses TRBV7-2 and TRBJ2-4, with D possibly matching TRBD1 (6 bases). Trimming shortened V by 1 base and J by 5 bases, and 9 bases separated the two germline ends. CDR1 is SGHTA, CDR2 FQGNSA, per germline. The CDR3 loop spans 14 amino acids. For the CDR3, the DNA is TGTGCCAGCAGCTTAGGGTGGGGGCAAAACATTCAGTACTTC. It yields the protein CASSLGWGQNIQYF.

This clonotype was detected a few times. The V gene is TRBV18, the J gene TRBJ2-7; D is perhaps TRBD2 (5 bases). The CDR3 covers 17 residues. Germline V CDR1 and CDR2: KGHSH, LQKENI. Trimming cost V 2 bases and J 0 bases, with 17 bases left between them. The CDR3 region has the DNA TGTGCCAGCTCACCAGGAAGCGGTAACGCTCCCTCCTACGAGCAGTACTTC. This encodes CASSPGSGNAPSYEQYF. The full variable domain, in which reference TRBV18 and TRBJ2-7 provide the parts outside the CDR3, is NAGVMQNPRHLVRRRGQEARLRCSPMKGHSHVYWYRQLPEEGLKFMVYLQKENIIDESGMPKERFSAEFPKEGPSILRIQQVVRGDSAAYFCASSPGSGNAPSYEQYFGPGTRLTVT.

In this sample, this clonotype turned up a few times. The genes are TRBV7-9 and TRBJ2-3, with D possibly matching TRBD1 (5 bases). The V and J ends lost 8 bases and 2 bases respectively, with 11 bases between them. Per germline, CDR1 SEHNR and CDR2 FQNEAQ (reference sequence). This CDR3 is 13 amino acids long. Here the CDR3 reads CASRDSPTDTQYF. CDR3 nucleotide sequence: TGTGCCAGCCGCGACAGTCCCACAGATACGCAGTATTTT.

This rearrangement joins TRBV24-1 to TRBJ2-3; the D gene is possibly TRBD2 (6 bases). The CDR3 has 15 amino acids. Trimming shortened V by 2 bases and J by 5 bases, and 13 bases separated the two germline ends. Germline V gene data show CDR1 as KGHDR and CDR2 as SFDVKD. Here the CDR3 DNA reads TGTGCCACCAGTGATTACGGATTGGGAGGAGATACGCAGTATTTT. Its protein is CATSDYGLGGDTQYF.

The chain combines TRBV6-2 or TRBV6-3 with TRBJ2-3, with 8 bases aligning to TRBD1. The CDR3 is made up of 20 amino acids. Germline values: CDR1 MNHEY, CDR2 SVGEGT. V shed 2 bases, J shed 3 bases, and the junction held 19 bases outside the gene matches. The CDR3 protein is CASSYDARGTGRVRTDTQYF. CDR3 in DNA: TGTGCCAGCAGTTACGATGCCCGGGGGACAGGCCGAGTAAGGACAGATACGCAGTATTTT.

The table lists this clonotype with a few counts. V is TRBV7-2 and J is TRBJ1-2, with D uncertain. The V gene lost 5 bases and the J gene lost 8 bases, with 21 bases spanning the gap. Germline V gene data show CDR1 as SGHTA and CDR2 as FQGNSA. The CDR3 runs 15 residues. DNA for the CDR3: TGTGCCAGCAGCATCCGCGTTGGAGGTGGGCTAGGCTACACCTTC. Protein sequence: CASSIRVGGGLGYTF.

The chain uses TRBV12-3 or TRBV12-4 and TRBJ1-5; D gene uncertain. The V and J ends lost 5 bases and 1 base respectively, with 15 bases between them. This CDR3 spans 16 amino acids. CDR3 residues: CASSARVLGSNQPQHF. The CDR3 region has the DNA TGTGCCAGCAGTGCGAGGGTACTAGGGAGCAATCAGCCCCAGCATTTT.

The chain combines TRBV6-6 with TRBJ2-4; 7 bases fit TRBD1. The DNA end is a closer match to TRBJ2-7, so the J assignment may be wrong. This CDR3 comprises 14 residues. In germline, CDR1 is MNHNY, CDR2 SVGAGI (reference sequence). CDR3 sequence (DNA): TGTGCCGTTAGTATAGGGACAGCCTACTGCGAGCAGTACTTC. Amino acids: CAVSIGTAYCEQYF.

This chain connects TRBV20-1 to TRBJ2-5, with a tentative D call TRBD1 (5 bases). Trimming cost V 1 base and J 5 bases, with 14 bases left between them. The CDR3 has 14 amino acids. Germline lookup yields CDR1 DFQATT and CDR2 SNEGSKA (reference sequence). The CDR3 region has the DNA TGCAGTGCTAGAGGGCTTTCACAGGTCGAGACCCAGTACTTC. The encoded protein is CSARGLSQVETQYF.